This T cell receptor (beta chain) was sequenced during a study of Graves' ophthalmopathy and Graves' hyperthyroidism (dated by TCRdb to the late 2010s). About the investigation overall: Peripheral blood was collected before any treatment was given, at the time of initial diagnosis. The study used signatures of the TCR beta repertoire to tell Graves' ophthalmopathy apart from Graves' hyperthyroidism and to predict which patients would progress to ophthalmopathy. In total, approximately 130 blood samples were TCR-sequenced: 43 ophthalmopathy, roughly 80 hyperthyroidism and some 17 hyperthyroidism-to-ophthalmopathy patients. To explore V-J signatures that separate ophthalmopathy from hyperthyroidism, a discovery set of approximately 100 patients was enrolled, consisting of fewer than 45 with ophthalmopathy and roughly 60 with stable hyperthyroidism. An independent validation cohort comprised fewer than 20 hyperthyroidism patients and some 16 patients who later progressed from hyperthyroidism to ophthalmopathy. In over 5 hyperthyroidism patients, the T-cell repertoire of thyroid tissue was compared with the T-cell repertoire of blood. After sampling, hyperthyroidism patients received methimazole starting at 30 mg daily, and ophthalmopathy patients received high-dose intravenous methylprednisolone. On the study overall, not on this receptor specifically: No statistical method was used to predetermine the sample size, and group allocation was not hidden from the investigators. In validation, the model predicted ophthalmopathy progression with about 70% sensitivity and roughly 78% specificity; about a dozen predicted patients were CT-confirmed with GO in a median of approximately 6.5 months. Most expanded thyroid clonotypes with frequency above 0.001 were also detected in blood, suggesting blood repertoires may reflect the thyroid immune response. In cross-validation, the 13-signature model distinguished ophthalmopathy from stable hyperthyroidism with approximately 90% sensitivity and about 81% specificity, while in the test set the corresponding values were about 79% and 69%.

Ophthalmopathy patients had moderately to severely active disease, Clinical Activity Score of at least 3, NOSPECS grade of at least 4, and disease duration under 3 months. Patients with other autoimmune diseases, uncontrolled infections, pregnancy or lactation were excluded from the study. Diagnosis was based on clinical symptoms, serum thyroxine, TRAb, thyroid ultrasound and orbital computed tomography. Using Ficoll-Paque density gradient centrifugation, PBMCs were isolated from 10 ml of fresh peripheral blood. Trizol reagent was used to extract the total RNA, and its quality was then checked on an Agilent 2100 Bioanalyzer. This clonotype was detected a few times. There is no known antigen for this receptor. A much larger clone lies a single base off, so this may be a read error. TCR beta CDR3 regions were amplified from RNA transcripts for repertoire sequencing. The first round was an RT-PCR using HTBI primers with the Qiagen OneStep RT-PCR kit, and this first round was followed by a second-round multiplex PCR, then size selection and purification. Sequencing of the libraries was carried out on an Illumina HiSeq2000 in paired-end mode with 100 bp reads. Per the source publication's procedure: SOAPnuke was used for read processing, and reads with adapters, uncalled bases, a mean Phred below 15, or no exact constant-primer or identifier match were discarded. High-quality paired reads were merged with COPE v1.2.5. Each unique nucleotide sequence was defined as a clonotype, and clonotypes were aligned to IMGT TRB V, D and J references with MiTCR v1.1. Analysis was restricted to V-J combinations with a frequency above 0.0001, which covered 98% to 99.2% of repertoires. A TCR clonal expansion and chaos score per V-J combination was defined as the ratio of F50 clonal expansion to chaos observed in the TCRdist matrix. Features were reduced by Welch's t-statistics and random forest to over ten V-J combinations, which fed a naive Bayes classifier. The similarity between thyroid and blood repertoires was quantified using the Morisita-Horn index. TCRdb trimmed the raw reads at Q25, called clones with MiXCR and kept productive beta chains. Entries are consolidated by CDR3 protein sequence, retaining the most common genes and DNA. The V and J calls shown here were made by TCRdb, not taken from the authors' results. Present in this sample are about 740,000 distinct CDR3 sequences, around 40% of which were seen just once. The top ten constitute about 40% of the sample.

What was sequenced was peripheral blood. The origin of this receptor is an adult man with Graves' ophthalmopathy.

The DNA reads as follows: TGTGCCAGCAGTGTGAGATTCGAGGGTTCACCCCCCCACTTT. This encodes CASSVRFEGSPPHF. This receptor chain uses TRBV2 and TRBJ1-6; the D gene lacks a confident call. In the germline V gene, CDR1 corresponds to SNHLY and CDR2 to FYNNEI. The CDR3 spans 14 residues, from the cysteine through the phenylalanine. The sequence is cut down to CDR3 DNA, 42 bases in frame from base 1. The full variable domain, completed from the reference TRBV2 and TRBJ1-6 proteins outside the CDR3, reads EPEVTQTPSHQVTQMGQEVILRCVPISNHLYFYWYRQILGQKVEFLVSFYNNEISEKSEIFDDQFSVERPDGSNFTLKIRSTKLEDSAMYFCASSVRFEGSPPHFGNGTRLTVT.